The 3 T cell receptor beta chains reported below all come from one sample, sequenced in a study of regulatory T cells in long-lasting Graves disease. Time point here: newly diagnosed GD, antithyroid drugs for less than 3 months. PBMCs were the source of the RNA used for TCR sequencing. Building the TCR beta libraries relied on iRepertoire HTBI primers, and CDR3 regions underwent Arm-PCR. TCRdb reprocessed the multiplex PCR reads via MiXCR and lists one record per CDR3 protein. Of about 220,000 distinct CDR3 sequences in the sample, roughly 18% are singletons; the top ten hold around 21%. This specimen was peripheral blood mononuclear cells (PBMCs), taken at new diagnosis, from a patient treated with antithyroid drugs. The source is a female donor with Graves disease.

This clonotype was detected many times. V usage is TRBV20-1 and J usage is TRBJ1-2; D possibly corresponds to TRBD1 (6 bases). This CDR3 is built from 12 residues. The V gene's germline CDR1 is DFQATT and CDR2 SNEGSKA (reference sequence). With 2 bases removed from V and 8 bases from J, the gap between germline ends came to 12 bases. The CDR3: CSARPRGGGYTF. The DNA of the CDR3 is TGCAGTGCTAGACCCAGGGGCGGGGGCTACACCTTC.

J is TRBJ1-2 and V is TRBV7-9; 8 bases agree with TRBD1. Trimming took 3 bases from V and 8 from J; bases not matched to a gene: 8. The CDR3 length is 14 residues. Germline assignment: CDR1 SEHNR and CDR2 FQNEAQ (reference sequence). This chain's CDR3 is CASSFPDREGGYTF. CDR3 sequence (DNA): TGTGCCAGCAGCTTTCCGGACAGGGAGGGCGGCTACACCTTC.

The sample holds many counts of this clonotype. CDR3 sequence reads: CSAVSGLGEKLFF. CDR3 DNA: TGCAGTGCTGTTTCGGGACTTGGTGAAAAACTGTTTTTT. The chain links TRBV20-1 to TRBJ1-4, with a possible D match to TRBD1 (5 bases). CDR3 size: 13 residues. CDR1 DFQATT and CDR2 SNEGSKA come from the germline V gene (reference sequence). Deletions cut 5 bases from V and 7 bases from J, with 14 bases between.